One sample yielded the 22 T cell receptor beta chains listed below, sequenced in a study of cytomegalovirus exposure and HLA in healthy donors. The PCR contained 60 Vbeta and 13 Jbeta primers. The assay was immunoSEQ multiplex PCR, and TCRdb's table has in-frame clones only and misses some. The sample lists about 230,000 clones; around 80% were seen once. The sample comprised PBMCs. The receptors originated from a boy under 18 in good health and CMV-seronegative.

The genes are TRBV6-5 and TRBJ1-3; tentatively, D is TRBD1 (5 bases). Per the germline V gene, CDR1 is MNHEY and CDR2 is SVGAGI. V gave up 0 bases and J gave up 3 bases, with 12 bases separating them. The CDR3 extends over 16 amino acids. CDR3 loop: CASSYSSAGNGNTIYF. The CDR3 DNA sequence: TGTGCCAGCAGTTACTCTTCGGCAGGGAATGGAAACACCATATATTTT.

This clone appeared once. The CDR3 spells CASSEGFRSNTGELFF. The DNA of the CDR3 is TGTGCCAGCAGTGAAGGGTTCAGATCGAACACCGGGGAGCTGTTTTTT. The gene calls are TRBV6-1 and TRBJ2-2; no definite D call. Trimming removed 1 base from V and 0 bases from J, with 9 bases in between. The CDR3 extends over 16 amino acids. Germline CDR1 and CDR2: MNHNS and SASEGT.

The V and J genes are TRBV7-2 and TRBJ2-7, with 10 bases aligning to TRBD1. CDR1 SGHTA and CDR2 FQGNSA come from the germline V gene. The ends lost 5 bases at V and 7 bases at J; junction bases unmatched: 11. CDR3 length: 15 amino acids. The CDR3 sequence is CASSAWRQGAREQYF. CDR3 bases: TGTGCCAGCAGCGCGTGGAGACAGGGGGCGCGAGAGCAGTACTTC. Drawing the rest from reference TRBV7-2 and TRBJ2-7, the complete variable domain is GAGVSQSPSNKVTEKGKDVELRCDPISGHTALYWYRQSLGQGLEFLIYFQGNSAPDKSGLPSDRFSAERTGGSVSTLTIQRTQQEDSAVYLCASSAWRQGAREQYFGPGTRLTVT.

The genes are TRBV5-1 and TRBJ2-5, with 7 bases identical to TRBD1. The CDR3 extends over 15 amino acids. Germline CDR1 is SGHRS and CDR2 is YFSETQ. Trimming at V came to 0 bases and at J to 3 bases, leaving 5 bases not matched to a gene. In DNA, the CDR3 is TGCGCCAGCAGCTTGGAGGGGACAGCCGAAGAGACCCAGTACTTC. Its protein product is CASSLEGTAEETQYF.

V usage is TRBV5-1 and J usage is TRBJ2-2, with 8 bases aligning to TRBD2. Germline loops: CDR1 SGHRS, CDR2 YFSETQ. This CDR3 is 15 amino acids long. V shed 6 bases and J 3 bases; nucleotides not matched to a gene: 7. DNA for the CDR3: TGCGCCAGCATGTCCGGGGGGGTTTACACCGGGGAGCTGTTTTTT. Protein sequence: CASMSGGVYTGELFF.

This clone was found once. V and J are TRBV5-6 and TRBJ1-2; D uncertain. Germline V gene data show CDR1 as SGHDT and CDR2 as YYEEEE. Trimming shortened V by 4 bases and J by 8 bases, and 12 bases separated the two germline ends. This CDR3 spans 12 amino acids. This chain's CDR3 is CASSAYTVGYTF. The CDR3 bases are TGTGCCAGCAGCGCTTATACGGTGGGCTACACCTTC.

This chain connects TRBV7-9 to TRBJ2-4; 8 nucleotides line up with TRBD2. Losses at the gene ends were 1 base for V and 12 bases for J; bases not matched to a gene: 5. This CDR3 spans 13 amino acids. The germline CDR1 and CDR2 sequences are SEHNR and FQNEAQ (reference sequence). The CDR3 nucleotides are TGTGCCAGCAGCTTAGAGGCGGGGGGCGGTCAGTACTTC. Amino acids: CASSLEAGGGQYF.

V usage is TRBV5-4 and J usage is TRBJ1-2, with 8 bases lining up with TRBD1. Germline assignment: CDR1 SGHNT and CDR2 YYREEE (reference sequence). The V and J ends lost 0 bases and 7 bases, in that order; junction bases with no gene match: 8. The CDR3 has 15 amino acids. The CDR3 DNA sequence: TGTGCCAGCAGCTTGGAGACAGGGGTGGTGTCTGGCTACACCTTC. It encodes CASSLETGVVSGYTF.

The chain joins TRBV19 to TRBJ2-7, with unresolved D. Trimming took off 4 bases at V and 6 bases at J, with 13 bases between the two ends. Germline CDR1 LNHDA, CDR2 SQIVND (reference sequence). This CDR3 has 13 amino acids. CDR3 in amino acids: CASSTGSSTEQYF. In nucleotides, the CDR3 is TGTGCCAGTAGTACCGGGTCCTCAACCGAGCAGTACTTC.

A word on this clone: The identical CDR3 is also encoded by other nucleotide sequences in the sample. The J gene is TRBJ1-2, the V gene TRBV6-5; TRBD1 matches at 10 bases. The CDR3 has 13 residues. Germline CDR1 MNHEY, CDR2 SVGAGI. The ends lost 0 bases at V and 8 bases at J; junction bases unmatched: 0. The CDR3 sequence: CASSYSTGGGYTF. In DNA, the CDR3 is TGTGCCAGCAGTTACTCGACAGGGGGCGGCTACACCTTC.

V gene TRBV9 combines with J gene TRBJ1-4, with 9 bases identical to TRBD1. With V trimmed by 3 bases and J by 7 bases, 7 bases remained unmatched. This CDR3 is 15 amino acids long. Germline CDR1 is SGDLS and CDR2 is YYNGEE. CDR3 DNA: TGTGCCAGCAGCGGGACAGGGGTTCGCGTTGAAAAACTGTTTTTT. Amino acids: CASSGTGVRVEKLFF.

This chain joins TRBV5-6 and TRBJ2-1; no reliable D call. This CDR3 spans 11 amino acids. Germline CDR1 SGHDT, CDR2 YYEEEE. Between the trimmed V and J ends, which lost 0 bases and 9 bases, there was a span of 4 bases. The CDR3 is CASSLGGEQFF. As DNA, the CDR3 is TGTGCCAGCAGCTTGGGCGGTGAGCAGTTCTTC.

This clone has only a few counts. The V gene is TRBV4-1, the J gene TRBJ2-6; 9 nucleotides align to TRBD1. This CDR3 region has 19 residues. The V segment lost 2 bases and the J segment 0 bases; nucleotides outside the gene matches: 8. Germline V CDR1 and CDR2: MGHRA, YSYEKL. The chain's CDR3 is CASSQWTGAPASGANVLTF. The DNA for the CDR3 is TGCGCCAGCAGCCAATGGACAGGGGCGCCTGCCTCTGGGGCCAACGTCCTGACTTTC.

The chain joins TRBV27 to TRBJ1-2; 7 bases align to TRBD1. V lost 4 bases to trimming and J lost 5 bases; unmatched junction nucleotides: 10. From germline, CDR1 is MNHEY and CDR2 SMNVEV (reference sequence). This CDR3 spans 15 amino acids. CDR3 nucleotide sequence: TGTGCCAGCAGTTCCCGATCGACAGGGTTGTATGGCTACACCTTC. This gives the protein CASSSRSTGLYGYTF.

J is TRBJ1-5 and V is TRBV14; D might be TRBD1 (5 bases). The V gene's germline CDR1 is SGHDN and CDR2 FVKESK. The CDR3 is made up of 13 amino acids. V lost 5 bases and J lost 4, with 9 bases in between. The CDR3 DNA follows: TGTGCCAGCAGCAGCGACAGTAATCAGCCCCAGCATTTT. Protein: CASSSDSNQPQHF.

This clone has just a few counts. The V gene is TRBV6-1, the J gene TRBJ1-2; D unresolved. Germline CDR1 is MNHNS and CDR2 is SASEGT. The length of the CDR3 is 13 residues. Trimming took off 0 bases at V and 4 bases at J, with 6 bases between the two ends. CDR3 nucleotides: TGTGCCAGCAGTGAAGCACAGCTCTATGGCTACACCTTC. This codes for CASSEAQLYGYTF.

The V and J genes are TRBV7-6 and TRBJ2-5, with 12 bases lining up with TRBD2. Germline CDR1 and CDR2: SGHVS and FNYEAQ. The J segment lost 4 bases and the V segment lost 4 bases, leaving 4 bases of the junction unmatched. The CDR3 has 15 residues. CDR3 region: CASSSSGRASETQYF. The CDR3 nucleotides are TGTGCCAGCAGCTCTAGCGGGAGGGCCTCAGAGACCCAGTACTTC.

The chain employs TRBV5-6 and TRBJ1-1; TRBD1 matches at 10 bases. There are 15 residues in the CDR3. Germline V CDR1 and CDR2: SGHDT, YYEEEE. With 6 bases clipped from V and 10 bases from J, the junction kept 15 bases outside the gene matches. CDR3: CASTDGRTGGIGAFF. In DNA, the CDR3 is TGTGCCAGCACCGACGGGCGGACAGGGGGGATCGGAGCTTTCTTT.

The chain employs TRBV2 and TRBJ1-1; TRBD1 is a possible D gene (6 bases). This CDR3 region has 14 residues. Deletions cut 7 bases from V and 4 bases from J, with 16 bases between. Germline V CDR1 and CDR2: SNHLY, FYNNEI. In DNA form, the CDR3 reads TGTGCCAGCACTCCTAACCAGGGGATCACTGAAGCTTTCTTT. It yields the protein CASTPNQGITEAFF. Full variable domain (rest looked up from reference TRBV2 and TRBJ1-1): EPEVTQTPSHQVTQMGQEVILRCVPISNHLYFYWYRQILGQKVEFLVSFYNNEISEKSEIFDDQFSVERPDGSNFTLKIRSTKLEDSAMYFCASTPNQGITEAFFGQGTRLTVV.

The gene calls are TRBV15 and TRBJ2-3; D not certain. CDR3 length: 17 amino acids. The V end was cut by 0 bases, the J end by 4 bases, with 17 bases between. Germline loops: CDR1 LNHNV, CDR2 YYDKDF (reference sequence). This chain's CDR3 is CATSRDRRYLSPDTQYF. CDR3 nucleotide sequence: TGTGCCACCAGCAGAGATCGTCGTTATCTTTCCCCAGATACGCAGTATTTT.

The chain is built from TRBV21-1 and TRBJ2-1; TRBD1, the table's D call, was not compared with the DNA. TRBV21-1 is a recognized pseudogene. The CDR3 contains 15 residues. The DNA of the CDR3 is TGTGCCAGCAGCAAACAAGGGGCTCCCTACAATGAGCAGTTCTTC. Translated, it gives CASSKQGAPYNEQFF.

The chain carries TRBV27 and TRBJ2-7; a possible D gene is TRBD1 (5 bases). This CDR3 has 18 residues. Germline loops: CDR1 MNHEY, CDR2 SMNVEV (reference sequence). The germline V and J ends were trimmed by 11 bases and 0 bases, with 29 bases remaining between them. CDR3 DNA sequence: TGTGCCGGAGCAGGGTTTCACATGAGGTGCCGATACTCCTACGAGCAGTACTTC. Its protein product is CAGAGFHMRCRYSYEQYF.